The 2 T cell receptor beta chains below all came from one sample that was sequenced in a study of vaccination effects on CD4 cells after COVID-19. No antigen has been assigned to these receptors. ViraFEST used viral peptide pools to expand antigen-specific CD4+ T cells before sequencing. Cultured cells yielded isolated CD4+ T cells after 10 days. As their vaccination, participants received two doses of either BNT162b2 or mRNA-1273. TCRdb's copy holds only in-frame clones and misses some; the assay was immunoSEQ multiplex PCR. The profile covers more than 20,000 clones, with approximately 79% appearing a single time and 7% to 10% taken by the ten largest. The sequences come from CD4+ T cells from PBMCs cultured with HCoV-229E spike peptides, collected after COVID-19 vaccination. Receptor source: a human donor who received a COVID-19 vaccine.

V and J are TRBV6-1 and TRBJ1-5; 9 bases match TRBD1. There are 16 residues in the CDR3. V lost 3 bases, J lost 3 bases, and 6 bases stayed unmatched. Germline V gene lookup returns CDR1 MNHNS and CDR2 SASEGT. Here the CDR3 DNA reads TGTGCCAGCAGTGATTGGACAGGGGCAAACAATCAGCCCCAGCATTTT. The encoded protein is CASSDWTGANNQPQHF.

This chain uses TRBV6-5 with TRBJ2-7; unclear D gene. The CDR3 loop spans 11 amino acids. From germline, CDR1 is MNHEY and CDR2 SVGAGI. Deletions cut 6 bases from V and 3 bases from J, with 6 bases between. The CDR3 reads CASSGYYEQYF. CDR3 nucleotide sequence: TGTGCCAGCAGCGGGTACTACGAGCAGTACTTC.